These T cell receptor beta chains were read from a single sample in a study of prognosis after radiotherapy for stage I lung cancer. TCRdb processed the multiplex PCR reads anew with MiXCR; each CDR3 protein has one entry. The table has approximately 11,000 distinct CDR3 sequences, around a third seen once. Sequences were derived from PBMCs, sampled before or after stereotactic body radiation therapy (not recorded which). The receptors shown here come from a donor of 50 years or more with non-small cell lung cancer. CDR3s include the opening cysteine and the closing phenylalanine or tryptophan. Each record gives: J gene, D gene, clone size, V gene, CDR3 DNA, CDR3 protein. The D gene is left open where the match is weak. Where a row states a size, it is once, few, many or the class of an expanded clone; other rows omit it.

TRBJ2-1,.,many,TRBV18,TGTGCCAGCTCACCGATAGGCTTCTCCTACAATGAGCAGTTCTTC,CASSPIGFSYNEQFF
TRBJ2-1,TRBD2,medium-sized,TRBV6-1,TGTGCCAGCAGTTCCCTCTTCAATAAGCGGGGGGACCTCTACAATGAGCAGTTCTTC,CASSSLFNKRGDLYNEQFF
TRBJ2-7,.,.,TRBV12-3/TRBV12-4,TGTGCCAGAAGTTTTAAGGTCGGGGACTACGAGCAGTACTTC,CARSFKVGDYEQYF
TRBJ1-3,.,many,TRBV5-4,TGTGCCAGCAGCTCGGGGATGGATGGCACCATATATTTT,CASSSGMDGTIYF
TRBJ2-3,TRBD2,many,TRBV13,TGTGCCAGCAGCTTAGGCGCATTTTTGGGGGGGGAACCGAATACGCAGTATTTT,CASSLGAFLGGEPNTQYF
TRBJ2-2,TRBD2,.,TRBV6-1,TGTGCCAGCAGGAGTAGCGGGAGTGGCACCGGGGAGCTGTTTTTT,CASRSSGSGTGELFF
TRBJ2-1,TRBD1,medium-sized,TRBV13,TGTGCCAGCAGCTTATCGGGACAGGGGAACAATGAGCAGTTCTTC,CASSLSGQGNNEQFF
TRBJ2-7,.,.,TRBV20-1,TGCGGTGCTCAACCCGACAGGCGCCGGTACGAGAAGTACTTC,CGAQPDRRRYEKYF
TRBJ2-2,.,many,TRBV19,TGTGCCAGTAGTATAGAATCAGGGGCGAACACCGGGGAGCTGTTTTTT,CASSIESGANTGELFF
TRBJ2-1,TRBD2,medium-sized,TRBV12-3/TRBV12-4,TGTGCCAGCAGTTTGCCTACTAGCGGGAGGGTCTACAATGAGCAGTTCTTC,CASSLPTSGRVYNEQFF
TRBJ2-3,TRBD2,medium-sized,TRBV12-3/TRBV12-4,TGTGCCAGCAGGGGGGCTAGCGGGAGTACAGATACGCAGTATTTT,CASRGASGSTDTQYF
TRBJ1-2,.,.,TRBV12-3/TRBV12-4,TGTGCCAGCAGTTTCCCCCATGTGTCTACCAAACTATGGAACACCTTC,CASSFPHVSTKLWNTF
TRBJ1-2,.,few,TRBV6-2/TRBV6-3,TGTGCCGCAATCCCTACAGGGATTTCGATCTATGGCTACACCTTC,CAAIPTGISIYGYTF
TRBJ1-6,.,many,TRBV7-9,TGTGCCAGCAGCTTAAGTCCAGGGAATAATTCACCCCTCCACTTT,CASSLSPGNNSPLHF
TRBJ2-6,TRBD1,many,TRBV28,TGTGCCAGCAGTTCACAGGGGACTGGGGCCAACGTCCTGACTTTC,CASSSQGTGANVLTF
TRBJ1-5,TRBD1,many,TRBV28,TGTGCCAGCAGGGGATTGACAGGGGGAATCAATCAGCCCCAGCATTTT,CASRGLTGGINQPQHF
TRBJ2-5,TRBD2,.,TRBV28,TGTGCCAGCAGTTCTAGCGGGAGGGCCCTAGAGACCCAGTACTTC,CASSSSGRALETQYF
TRBJ1-1,.,many,TRBV18,TGTGCCAGCTCACCAGATACCGGACTCACTGAAGCTTTCTTT,CASSPDTGLTEAFF
TRBJ1-5,TRBD1,many,TRBV20-1,TGCAGTGCTAGAGCTATGGGACAGGCCAGCAATCAGCCCCAGCATTTT,CSARAMGQASNQPQHF
TRBJ1-5,.,.,TRBV28,TGTGCCAACAGTAGTCAGGGGTATCAGCCCCAGCATTTT,CANSSQGYQPQHF
TRBJ2-1,.,many,TRBV10-3,TGTGCCATCAGTGAAGGGACACCCTCCTACAATGAGCAGTTCTTC,CAISEGTPSYNEQFF
TRBJ2-3,.,once,TRBV24-1,TGTGCCACAGGAGAGGGGGCAGATACGCAGTATTTT,CATGEGADTQYF
TRBJ1-2,.,medium-sized,TRBV27,TGTGCCAGCAGTTTATCAGGCAGCGCAGCGTATGGCTACACCTTC,CASSLSGSAAYGYTF
TRBJ1-1,.,many,TRBV6-1,TGTGCCAGCAGAGCACCTAACCAGGATGAAGCTTTCTTT,CASRAPNQDEAFF
TRBJ2-3,.,many,TRBV20-1,TGCAGTGCTAGAGATTCGGGAAGGCCCACAGATACGCAGTATTTT,CSARDSGRPTDTQYF
TRBJ1-4,.,many,TRBV15,TGTGCCACCAGCAGAGGTGGGGTCCACGTTAGAAATGAAAAACTGTTTTTT,CATSRGGVHVRNEKLFF
TRBJ2-7,.,many,TRBV30,TGTGCCTGGAGTGAGGGCCCCGGGATGAGCAGCTCCTACGAGCAGTACTTC,CAWSEGPGMSSSYEQYF
TRBJ1-1,.,many,TRBV9,TGTGCCAGCAGCGTCAGCCCCGACACTGAAGCTTTCTTT,CASSVSPDTEAFF
TRBJ1-6,TRBD1,medium-sized,TRBV6-1,TGTGCCAGCAGAGAAGCGACAGGGGAGCGTTCACCCCTCCACTTT,CASREATGERSPLHF
TRBJ2-3,TRBD1,few,TRBV5-4,TGTGCCATGCACACAGGGGGCGGGAGCACAGATACGCAGTATTTT,CAMHTGGGSTDTQYF
TRBJ2-1,.,many,TRBV18,TGTGCCAGCTCACCACTCGATGGCAATGAGCAGTTCTTC,CASSPLDGNEQFF
TRBJ1-6,.,medium-sized,TRBV6-1,TGTGCCAGCACCCAACTACCACCAAATTCACCCCTCCACTTT,CASTQLPPNSPLHF
TRBJ2-1,TRBD2,few,TRBV6-1,TGTGCCAGCAGTGAACAGGGACTAGCGAACTACAATGAGCAGTTCTTC,CASSEQGLANYNEQFF
TRBJ2-3,.,.,TRBV5-1,TGCGCCAGCAGCTTGGCTCCGGGAGTGGTTCCAGATACGCAGTATTTT,CASSLAPGVVPDTQYF
TRBJ1-5,TRBD1,many,TRBV20-1,TGCAGTGCTAGAGAGGCGAGACAGGGTAATCAGCCCCAGCATTTT,CSAREARQGNQPQHF
TRBJ2-1,TRBD2,many,TRBV7-7,TGTGCTAGCAGCTTAGCGGGAGGGCCAGGAAATGAGCAGTTCTTC,CASSLAGGPGNEQFF
TRBJ2-7,.,many,TRBV7-3,TGTGCCAGCAGCTTAGTTGGCGAGCAGTACTTC,CASSLVGEQYF
TRBJ2-1,TRBD2,.,TRBV20-1,TGCAGTGCTAGGTTACTAGCGGGAGGGGCCCTAGGGCAGTTCTTC,CSARLLAGGALGQFF
TRBJ2-5,.,many,TRBV3-1,TGTGCCAGCAGCCAAGGACAGGAAGAGACCCAGTACTTC,CASSQGQEETQYF
TRBJ2-3,TRBD2,many,TRBV19,TGTGCCAGTAGTTTCGGGACTAGCGGAGATACGCAGTATTTT,CASSFGTSGDTQYF
TRBJ2-3,TRBD2,medium-sized,TRBV7-6,TGTGCCAGCAGCCTGGGACTAGGTGGGGGGGATACGCAGTATTTT,CASSLGLGGGDTQYF
TRBJ2-7,.,many,TRBV7-2,TGTGCCAGCAGCTTAGAGTTTCCGGGTGCAGGGCAGTACTTC,CASSLEFPGAGQYF
TRBJ2-3,.,few,TRBV6-4,TGTGCCAGCAGTCGGACAGACACAGATACGCAGTATTTT,CASSRTDTDTQYF
TRBJ1-3,.,many,TRBV27,TGTGCCAGCAGTTTATCGGGGGACACCATATATTTT,CASSLSGDTIYF
TRBJ1-3,.,many,TRBV6-1,TGTGCCAGCAGCCCACTCGGAAACACCATATATTTT,CASSPLGNTIYF
TRBJ1-1,TRBD1,many,TRBV7-3,TGTGCCAGCAGCTTGGGGACAGGGGGCTTCGATGAAGCTTTCTTT,CASSLGTGGFDEAFF
TRBJ2-6,TRBD1,.,TRBV24-1,TGTGCCACCAGTGATCCCGACAGGGCGGAAGGGGCCAACGTCCTGACTTTC,CATSDPDRAEGANVLTF
TRBJ2-1,TRBD1,few,TRBV24-1,TGTGCCACCAGTGACCGGACAGGGGGACGCAATGAGCAGTTCTTC,CATSDRTGGRNEQFF
TRBJ1-1,.,many,TRBV20-1,TGCAACCCGGAGCAGGGAACTGAAGCTTTCTTT,CNPEQGTEAFF